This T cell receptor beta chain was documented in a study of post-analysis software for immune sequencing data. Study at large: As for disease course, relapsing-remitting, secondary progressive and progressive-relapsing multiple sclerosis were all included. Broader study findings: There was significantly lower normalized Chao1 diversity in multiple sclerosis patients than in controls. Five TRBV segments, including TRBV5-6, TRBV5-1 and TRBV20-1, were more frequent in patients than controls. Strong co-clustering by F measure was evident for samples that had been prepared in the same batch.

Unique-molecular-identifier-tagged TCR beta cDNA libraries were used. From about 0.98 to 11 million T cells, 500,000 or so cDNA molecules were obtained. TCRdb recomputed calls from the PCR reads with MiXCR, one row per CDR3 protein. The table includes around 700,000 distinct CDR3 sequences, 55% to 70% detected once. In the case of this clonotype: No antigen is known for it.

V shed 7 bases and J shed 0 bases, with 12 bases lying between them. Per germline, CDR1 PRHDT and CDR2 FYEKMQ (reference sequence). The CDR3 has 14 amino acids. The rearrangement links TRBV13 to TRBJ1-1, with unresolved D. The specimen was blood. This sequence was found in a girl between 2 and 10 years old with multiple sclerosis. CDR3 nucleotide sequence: TGTGCCAGCAAAAGCGGGAGAATGAACACTGAAGCTTTCTTT. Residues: CASKSGRMNTEAFF.